A single TCR beta chain is shown here with its context. The antigen is not known. Trimming stripped 3 bases from V and 5 bases from J, with 11 bases between. The CDR3 runs 13 residues. Looked up from germline, CDR1 is SGHRS and CDR2 is YFSETQ. The data originate from a study of blood T cells in healthy people across ages. Study-level background: Template switching retrieved approximately one barcoded beta molecule for each two T cells. General study points: While age rose, TCR beta diversity per million T cells dropped in a roughly linear way.

Using a J-beta primer mix together with a sample-barcoded 5' primer, a second PCR was run for roughly 6 to 12 cycles. Every sample returned 2.5 million or more CDR3-containing paired-end reads. TCRdb reprocessed the 5' RACE reads with MiXCR, giving one entry per CDR3 protein. The sample records 800,000 to 900,000 distinct CDR3 sequences, around two thirds being singletons. Every sample gave at least 5.5 micrograms of total RNA when it was extracted. The source of this sequence is a man aged 25 to 40 in good health. The chain employs TRBV5-1 and TRBJ2-5; no firm D call. The sample taken for sequencing was blood. DNA for the CDR3: TGCGCCAGCAGCTGGAGTAGTAGTGAGACCCAGTACTTC. Protein product: CASSWSSSETQYF.